This T cell receptor (beta chain) was recovered during a study of T-cell reconstitution after alpha-beta-depleted transplantation in children. The CDR3 is 14 residues long. The V gene's germline CDR1 is ENHRY and CDR2 SYGVKD. V was cut by 2 bases and J by 2 bases, with 10 bases left in between. Researchers prepared the TCRbeta library using unique molecular identifiers, the study reports. TCRdb reanalysed the PCR reads using MiXCR and keeps one entry per CDR3 protein. Of 780,000 or so distinct CDR3 sequences detected, under 20% appear once; the ten largest clones hold about 5%. Findings and limits, study-wide: Fresh T-cell production supplied most of the T-cell counts and diversity seen one year after transplant. After transplant, high TCRbeta diversity at day 60 in some patients arose from surviving recipient T cells and thymic progenitors. Alpha-beta T cells about two months after transplant reportedly derived from several hundred expanded graft clones.

About this clonotype: Antigen: not known.

This sample comprised PBMCs, mostly from graft donor cells, obtained 360 days after TCRalphabeta/CD19-depleted stem cell transplant. The source is a male patient between 10 and 17 years old who had a stem cell transplant for acute lymphoblastic leukemia, so the T cells may come from the graft donor. The chain couples TRBV10-3 to TRBJ2-7; the D gene is possibly TRBD1 (6 bases). CDR3 in amino acids: CAISETGIAYEQYF. The CDR3 DNA sequence: TGTGCCATCAGTGAGACAGGGATCGCCTACGAGCAGTACTTC.